The text below deals with one TCR beta chain. Its antigen is still unknown. No quality values exist for individual bases; no much larger clone is one base distant. In the ophthalmopathy patients, disease was moderately to severely active, with a Clinical Activity Score of 3 or more, a NOSPECS grade of 4 or more, and a duration of less than 3 months. Exclusion was applied to patients with uncontrolled infections, other autoimmune diseases, pregnancy or lactation. Diagnoses were based on clinical symptoms, serum thyroxine and TRAb, thyroid ultrasound and orbital computed tomography. PBMCs were isolated from about 9.1 ml of fresh peripheral blood by Ficoll-Paque density gradient centrifugation. Total RNA was extracted using Trizol reagent, and RNA quality was assessed on an Agilent 2100 Bioanalyzer. This entry is derived from a study of T cells in Graves' hyperthyroidism and ophthalmopathy (dated by TCRdb to the late 2010s). Concerning the study at large: Peripheral blood was collected at initial diagnosis, before any treatment. The roughly 94 discovery patients were randomly divided into training and test sets at a 7:3 ratio. In about six Graves' hyperthyroidism patients, the study also compared T-cell repertoires from thyroid tissue with T-cell repertoires from blood. To identify distinguishing TCR V-J signatures, a discovery cohort of some 100 patients was used, comprising some 45 with Graves' ophthalmopathy and approximately 58 with stable Graves' hyperthyroidism. The paper describes TCR Vbeta CDR3 sequencing of 140 or so peripheral blood samples, made up of 43 ophthalmopathy patients, around 78 hyperthyroidism patients and approximately 17 progressor patients. Whether ophthalmopathy could be predicted prospectively was tested in an independent validation cohort made up of some 20 hyperthyroidism patients plus 17 patients who later progressed to ophthalmopathy. After blood sampling, hyperthyroidism patients were treated with methimazole at a starting dose of 30 mg daily, and ophthalmopathy patients were treated with high-dose intravenous methylprednisolone.

From the cysteine up to the phenylalanine, the CDR3 has a length of 15 residues. Only CDR3 DNA is held: 45 bases, read in frame from base 1. Trimming at the junction amounts to 5 bases on V and 0 bases on J, and the germline ends lie 11 bases apart. Taken from the germline V gene, the CDR1 and CDR2 loops are SGDLS and YYNGEE. The TCR beta CDR3 regions were amplified from RNA transcripts. The TCR CDR3 was subjected to a first round of RT-PCR using the HTBI primer set and the Qiagen OneStep RT-PCR kit. A second multiplex PCR round built the libraries, followed by size selection and purification. The libraries were sequenced on an Illumina HiSeq2000 using paired-end 100 bp reads. Per the source publication's procedure: Raw data were processed with SOAPnuke, discarding reads with adapters, uncalled bases, mean Phred below 15, or no exact constant-primer or identifier match. COPE v1.2.5 was used to merge high-quality paired reads, and clonotypes were defined as unique nucleotide sequences. MiTCR v1.1 was used to align the clonotypes against IMGT TRBV, TRBD and TRBJ reference segments. Only V-J combinations with frequency above 0.0001, covering approximately 99% of repertoires, were analysed. A TCS score was defined as the ratio between F50 (clonal expansion) and ExV (chaos), using BLOSUM62-based TCRdist between CDR3 peptides within each V-J. Welch's t-statistics and random forest reduced 500 to 550 V-J features to 13, which were used in a naive Bayes classifier (R e1071). The public reads were reprocessed in TCRdb via fastp at Q25 and MiXCR, keeping in-frame beta chains. Entries that share a CDR3 protein sequence are merged under the most common genes and DNA. TCRdb, not the original authors, processed these V and J calls. For this sample the table gives around 500,000 distinct CDR3 sequences, of which under 25% were detected only once. Jointly, the top ten make up under 55% of the sample.

Beyond this particular receptor, the publication reports: Blood samples also contained most of the expanded thyroid clonotypes (frequency above 0.001), which suggests that blood repertoires may reflect thyroid immune responses. No statistical method was used to fix the sample size in advance, and group allocation was not hidden from the investigators. In validation, the model predicted progression to ophthalmopathy with over 60% sensitivity and roughly 72% specificity, a median of 6.5 months before onset. A model built on a 13 V-J signature distinguished ophthalmopathy from stable hyperthyroidism, reaching 85% to 90% sensitivity and around 81% specificity in cross-validation and 80%/75% in testing.

This sequence originates from a woman aged 70-85 years with Graves' ophthalmopathy. Specimen: blood. The V and J segments used are TRBV9 and TRBJ2-2, with no confidently assigned D gene. The CDR3 loop reads CASSSDGPNTGELFF. The DNA sequence is given as TGTGCCAGCAGTTCAGACGGACCGAACACCGGGGAGCTGTTTTTT.